This passage covers 19 T cell receptor beta chains from one sample sequenced in a study of T cell responses to AZD1222 COVID-19 vaccine. Profiled with immunoSEQ multiplex PCR; TCRdb holds only in-frame clones, not every one. The sample shows around 120,000 clones, approximately 90% of them seen only once. Sequencing was performed on peripheral blood, taken on day 0 of AZD1222 vaccination. These receptors were taken from an adult in good health.

This clone appeared a few times. The rearrangement links TRBV18 to TRBJ2-7; 10 bases match TRBD2. Losses at the gene ends were 3 bases for V and 4 bases for J; bases not matched to a gene: 6. The CDR3 is made up of 15 amino acids. Germline CDR1 KGHSH, CDR2 LQKENI. The CDR3, as DNA: TGTGCCAGCTCACCGCGGACTAGCGGCACTTACGAGCAGTACTTC. Protein product: CASSPRTSGTYEQYF.

The chain has TRBV18 and TRBJ2-2, with D unclear. The CDR3 extends over 13 amino acids. Looked up from germline, CDR1 is KGHSH and CDR2 is LQKENI. V lost 2 bases and J 7 bases, leaving 8 bases between the germline ends. The CDR3 sequence is CASSPKALGELFF. The CDR3 DNA is TGTGCCAGCTCACCAAAGGCCCTCGGGGAGCTGTTTTTT.

This chain links TRBV28 with TRBJ2-5; D tentatively reads TRBD1 or TRBD2 (6 bases each). Germline V gene sequence: CDR1 MDHEN, CDR2 SYDVKM. V gave up 2 bases and J gave up 4 bases, with 11 bases separating them. This CDR3 comprises 14 residues. CDR3 bases: TGTGCCAGCAGTTTAATCGGAGGGGGAGAGACCCAGTACTTC. Translation: CASSLIGGGETQYF.

This chain connects TRBV24-1 to TRBJ2-7; TRBD2 agrees at 7 bases. This CDR3 is 15 amino acids long. Germline CDR1 and CDR2: KGHDR and SFDVKD. Unmatched junction bases numbered 8, after V lost 2 bases and J lost 5 bases. DNA of the CDR3: TGTGCCACCAGTGATTCTGGCGGGAGTGTGCACGAGCAGTACTTC. Translating gives CATSDSGGSVHEQYF.

This chain joins TRBV11-2 and TRBJ2-1; the match to TRBD2 covers 14 bases. This CDR3 has 16 residues. From germline, CDR1 is SGHAT and CDR2 FQNNGV. With 3 bases clipped from V and 8 bases from J, the junction kept 6 bases outside the gene matches. The CDR3 sequence: CASSLVGTSGGHEQFF. The CDR3 nucleotides read TGTGCCAGCAGCTTGGTTGGGACTAGCGGGGGCCATGAGCAGTTCTTC.

The rearrangement uses TRBV10-3 and TRBJ2-2; 8 bases are shared with TRBD1. Germline assignment: CDR1 ENHRY and CDR2 SYGVKD. This CDR3 region has 17 residues. The J segment lost 5 bases and the V segment lost 0 bases, leaving 8 bases of the junction unmatched. DNA of the CDR3: TGTGCCATCAGTGAGTCGTCATGGCAGGGGGCAACCGGGGAGCTGTTTTTT. This codes for CAISESSWQGATGELFF.

The CDR3 nucleotides read TGTGCCAGCAGTTTAGGACAGGGGGCTCGGGAGCAGTACTTC. As protein: CASSLGQGAREQYF. The rearrangement joins TRBV27 to TRBJ2-7, with 11 bases matching TRBD1. V was clipped by 2 bases and J by 7 bases; unmatched bases: 4. Germline V CDR1 and CDR2: MNHEY, SMNVEV (reference sequence). The CDR3 spans 14 residues.

This clone was counted between two and nine times. Other DNA sequences in the same sample also yield this CDR3. The chain links TRBV11-2 to TRBJ1-3, with D unresolved. The CDR3 runs 14 residues. Per germline, CDR1 SGHAT and CDR2 FQNNGV. Trimming left V 1 base short and J 0 bases short, with 4 bases between. Here the CDR3 DNA reads TGTGCCAGCAGCTTAGGGAGCTCTGGAAACACCATATATTTT. It is translated as CASSLGSSGNTIYF.

The chain is built from TRBV13 and TRBJ2-7; 11 bases are shared with TRBD1. CDR3 length: 16 residues. V was pared by 2 bases and J by 2 bases, with 5 bases of the junction left unmatched. The V gene's germline CDR1 is PRHDT and CDR2 FYEKMQ (reference sequence). The CDR3 loop reads CASSLSGDRGTYEQYF. The CDR3 bases are TGTGCCAGCAGCTTATCGGGGGACAGGGGGACCTACGAGCAGTACTTC.

The gene calls are TRBV28 and TRBJ1-5; TRBD1 matches at 8 bases. The CDR3 contains 15 residues. From germline, CDR1 is MDHEN and CDR2 SYDVKM. V trimming: 10 bases; J trimming: 0 bases; junction bases outside the gene matches: 8. The CDR3 loop is CATSGTGYSNQPQHF. The DNA of the CDR3 is TGTGCCACCTCCGGGACAGGTTATAGCAATCAGCCCCAGCATTTT.

J is TRBJ1-6 and V is TRBV12-3 or TRBV12-4, with D unresolved. This CDR3 region has 13 residues. V shed 6 bases and J shed 4 bases, with 7 bases lying between them. CDR3 in DNA: TGTGCCAGCAGCCCCGAATATAATTCACCCCTCCACTTT. This encodes CASSPEYNSPLHF.

This chain connects TRBV18 to TRBJ2-7; D perhaps matches TRBD2 (7 bases). Trimming stripped 2 bases from V and 2 bases from J, with 10 bases between. This CDR3 is 14 amino acids long. Germline loops: CDR1 KGHSH, CDR2 LQKENI. The CDR3 sequence is CASSPGGAAYEQYF. CDR3 DNA: TGTGCCAGCTCACCAGGGGGGGCAGCCTACGAGCAGTACTTC.

This chain connects TRBV15 to TRBJ1-5, with a weak D call TRBD1 (5 bases). The CDR3 runs to 16 residues. Germline V gene sequence: CDR1 LNHNV, CDR2 YYDKDF (reference sequence). The V and J ends lost 0 bases and 4 bases respectively, with 13 bases between them. The CDR3: CATSRDRDRPNQPQHF. CDR3 DNA: TGTGCCACCAGCAGAGACCGGGACCGACCAAATCAGCCCCAGCATTTT.

The CDR3 here is CASSLLGSTNEKLFF. In DNA form, the CDR3 reads TGCGCCAGCAGCTTGTTAGGATCAACTAATGAAAAACTGTTTTTT. J is TRBJ1-4 and V is TRBV5-1; the D is unclear. Germline lookup yields CDR1 SGHRS and CDR2 YFSETQ. Trimming shortened V by 1 base and J by 0 bases, and 7 bases separated the two germline ends. The CDR3 sequence is 15 residues long.

The chain recombines TRBV10-1 with TRBJ1-1; D might be TRBD1 (5 bases). With 2 bases removed from V and 11 bases from J, the gap between germline ends came to 18 bases. The germline V gene encodes CDR1 WNHNN and CDR2 SYGVQD (reference sequence). The CDR3 has 14 residues. CDR3 in amino acids: CASSETAGISDAFF. The CDR3 DNA is TGCGCCAGCAGTGAGACCGCAGGGATTTCGGATGCTTTCTTT.

Here the CDR3 reads CASKTSGASTDTQYF. DNA for the CDR3: TGTGCCAGCAAGACTAGCGGGGCAAGCACAGATACGCAGTATTTT. The genes are TRBV6-4 and TRBJ2-3; 11 bases line up with TRBD2. Trimming at V came to 7 bases and at J to 0 bases, leaving 3 bases not matched to a gene. The CDR3 extends over 15 amino acids. CDR1 is MRHNA and CDR2 is SNTAGT in the germline V gene.

J is TRBJ2-2 and V is TRBV10-3, with 9 nucleotides matching TRBD1. CDR3 length: 16 amino acids. V lost 11 bases to trimming and J lost 2 bases; unmatched junction nucleotides: 12. CDR1 and CDR2 from the germline V gene are ENHRY and SYGVKD. Here the CDR3 reads CAPHGGTGKNTGELFF. The CDR3 nucleotides read TGTGCCCCGCATGGCGGGACAGGGAAAAACACCGGGGAGCTGTTTTTT.

The chain carries TRBV6-5 and TRBJ1-5; D perhaps matches TRBD1 (6 bases). The CDR3 extends over 15 amino acids. The V end was cut by 5 bases, the J end by 3 bases, with 14 bases between. CDR1 and CDR2 from the germline V gene are MNHEY and SVGAGI. The CDR3 DNA reads TGTGCCAGCAGTCCTGAGTCAGGGGCCAATCAGCCCCAGCATTTT. Its protein is CASSPESGANQPQHF.

The DNA for the CDR3 is TGTGCCAGCAGTTTACAGGCGCGAGACAGGCCGGAGAATCAGCCCCAGCATTTT. This codes for CASSLQARDRPENQPQHF. The genes are TRBV28 and TRBJ1-5; D perhaps matches TRBD1 (6 bases). CDR1 is MDHEN, CDR2 SYDVKM, per germline. The CDR3 has 18 residues. Trimming removed 2 bases at V and 4 bases at J, with 21 bases between.